This note documents a single T cell receptor (beta chain) sequence. The sample originates from a study of CD8 T cells in Susac syndrome. The germline V and J ends were trimmed by 4 bases and 11 bases, with 11 bases remaining between them. CDR1 and CDR2 from the germline V gene are SEHNR and FQNEAQ (reference sequence). CDR3 length: 11 residues. Random hexamers were used to reverse transcribe the RNA input (roughly 0.5 to 1 ug). MiXCR, run by TCRdb on the immunoSEQ multiplex PCR reads, gives a single entry per CDR3 protein. The table shows more than 200,000 distinct CDR3 sequences, with 94% occurring only once.

This sequence joins TRBV7-9 and TRBJ1-2; unclear D gene. Sample: CD4+ T cells from PBMCs. The source is a human donor with Susac syndrome. The CDR3 DNA is TGTGCCAGCAGCTCGAAGGACTCTTACACCTTC. Its protein product is CASSSKDSYTF.